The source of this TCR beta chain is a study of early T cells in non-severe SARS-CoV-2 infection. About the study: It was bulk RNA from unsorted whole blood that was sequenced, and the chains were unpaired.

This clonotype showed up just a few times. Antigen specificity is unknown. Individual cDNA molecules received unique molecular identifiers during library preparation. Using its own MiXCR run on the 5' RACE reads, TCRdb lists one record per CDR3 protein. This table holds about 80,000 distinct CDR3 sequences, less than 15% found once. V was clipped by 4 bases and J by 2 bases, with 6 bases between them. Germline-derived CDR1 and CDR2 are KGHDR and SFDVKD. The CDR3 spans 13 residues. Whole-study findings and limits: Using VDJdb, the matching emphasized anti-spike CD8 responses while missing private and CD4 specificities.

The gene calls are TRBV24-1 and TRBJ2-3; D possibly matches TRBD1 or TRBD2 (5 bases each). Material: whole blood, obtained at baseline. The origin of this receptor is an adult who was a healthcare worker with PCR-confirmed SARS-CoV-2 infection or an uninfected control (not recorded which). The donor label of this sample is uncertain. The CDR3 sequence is CATSEGPTDTQYF. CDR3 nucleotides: TGTGCCACCAGTGAGGGACCCACAGATACGCAGTATTTT.